These 5 T cell receptor beta chains were all obtained from the same sample, sequenced in a study of neoadjuvant anti-PD-1 for oral cavity cancer (dated by TCRdb to the early 2020s). The time point label of this sample denotes: before neoadjuvant nivolumab. The library was obtained by the immunoSEQ multiplex PCR assay. TCRdb re-hosts the immuneACCESS table, in-frame sequences only. Its copies lack some clones; in the studies checked, an unresolved V gene accounts for under half of them, and the cause for the rest is not known. This sample comprises approximately 83,000 clones, under 85% of them detected only once. Around 3.1% of the sample is in the top ten clones. Sequenced material: PBMCs, taken before nivolumab (anti-PD-1) treatment. These receptors originate from a person aged 35-80 years with oral cavity squamous cell carcinoma.

The chain couples TRBV19 to TRBJ1-1, with TRBD1 matching over 7 bases. The CDR3 extends over 14 amino acids. Trimming cost V 4 bases and J 3 bases; bases outside gene matches: 5. The V gene's germline CDR1 is LNHDA and CDR2 SQIVND (reference sequence). CDR3 nucleotides: TGTGCCAGTAGTAGGGGTCAGGGGGACACTGAAGCTTTCTTT. It specifies CASSRGQGDTEAFF.

This clone was recorded only once. The V and J genes are TRBV14 and TRBJ1-2; D is perhaps TRBD1 (5 bases). The CDR3 sequence is 17 residues long. Trimming removed 1 base at V and 3 bases at J, with 18 bases between. CDR1 is SGHDN, CDR2 FVKESK, per germline. CDR3 protein: CASSQGIGDSWDYGYTF. In nucleotides, the CDR3 is TGTGCCAGCAGCCAAGGTATAGGTGACAGTTGGGACTATGGCTACACCTTC.

The chain recombines TRBV4-1 with TRBJ2-1, with TRBD1 identical over 11 bases. The V segment lost 0 bases and the J segment 7 bases; nucleotides outside the gene matches: 5. Per germline, CDR1 MGHRA and CDR2 YSYEKL. This CDR3 comprises 16 residues. CDR3 amino acids: CASSQDGDRGYNEQFF. The CDR3 DNA reads as TGCGCCAGCAGCCAAGATGGGGACAGGGGGTATAATGAGCAGTTCTTC.

This rearrangement joins TRBV30 to TRBJ1-1; no clear D gene. Germline V gives CDR1 GTSNPN, CDR2 SVGIG (reference sequence). CDR3 size: 12 residues. V was clipped by 4 bases and J by 6 bases, with 12 bases between them. This CDR3 reads CAWIVSRAEAFF. The CDR3 DNA follows: TGTGCCTGGATTGTGAGTCGCGCTGAAGCTTTCTTT.

For the CDR3, the DNA is TGTGCCAGCAGTCCATATGAGCGGGGGCAAGAGACCCAGTACTTC. This encodes CASSPYERGQETQYF. The V gene is TRBV6-5, the J gene TRBJ2-5; 8 bases map to TRBD2. CDR1 MNHEY and CDR2 SVGAGI come from the germline V gene. This CDR3 is built from 15 residues. V gave up 5 bases and J gave up 2 bases; unmatched junction bases: 7.